These T cell receptor beta chains were read from a single sample in a study of T cell responses to AZD1222 COVID-19 vaccine. The repertoire was sequenced with immunoSEQ multiplex PCR; TCRdb's copy has only in-frame clones and lacks some. This sample has roughly 150,000 clones, with roughly 92% found just once. The source was peripheral blood, collected on day 0 of AZD1222 vaccination. The receptors were gathered from an adult in good health. The CDR3 runs from the conserved cysteine through the conserved F or W. D genes are given only for firm matches. Not every row has a clone size; where given, it reads once, few, many or a size class.

d_call: .
j_call: TRBJ1-6
v_call: TRBV6-6
clone_size: once
cdr3_length: 13
cdr3_nt: TGTGCCAGCAGTTCCCTCTGGGGTTCACCCCTCCACTTT
cdr3_aa: CASSSLWGSPLHF

d_call: TRBD2
j_call: TRBJ2-1
v_call: TRBV5-4
clone_size: .
cdr3_length: 14
cdr3_nt: TGTGCCAGCAGCTTGTTAGCGGGGGTAAATGAGCAGTTCTTC
cdr3_aa: CASSLLAGVNEQFF

d_call: .
j_call: TRBJ1-1
v_call: TRBV5-4
clone_size: once
cdr3_length: 12
cdr3_nt: TGTGCCAGCAGCTTGGGTGAGAATGAAGCTTTCTTT
cdr3_aa: CASSLGENEAFF

d_call: TRBD2
j_call: TRBJ2-1
v_call: TRBV5-1
clone_size: .
cdr3_length: 12
cdr3_nt: TGCGCCAGCAGATTAGCGGGAGCCCAGCAGTTCTTC
cdr3_aa: CASRLAGAQQFF

d_call: TRBD1
j_call: TRBJ1-5
v_call: TRBV6-5
clone_size: .
cdr3_length: 15
cdr3_nt: TGTGCCAGTGCCCGACAGGGGACTAGCAATCAGCCCCAGCATTTT
cdr3_aa: CASARQGTSNQPQHF

d_call: TRBD2
j_call: TRBJ2-2
v_call: TRBV5-5
clone_size: few
cdr3_length: 15
cdr3_nt: TGTGCCAGCAGCTTGTGGCTAGCGGGCACCGGGGAGCTGTTTTTT
cdr3_aa: CASSLWLAGTGELFF

d_call: .
j_call: TRBJ1-2
v_call: TRBV27
clone_size: .
cdr3_length: 15
cdr3_nt: TGTGCCAGCAGTTTATTTCGGGAGGGGAACTATGGCTACACCTTC
cdr3_aa: CASSLFREGNYGYTF

d_call: TRBD2
j_call: TRBJ2-2
v_call: TRBV19
clone_size: once
cdr3_length: 15
cdr3_nt: TGTGCCAGTAGTATAACGGGGGGGCGAACCGGGGAGCTGTTTTTT
cdr3_aa: CASSITGGRTGELFF

d_call: .
j_call: TRBJ1-6
v_call: TRBV23-1
clone_size: once
cdr3_length: 15
cdr3_nt: TGCGCCAGCACCCCCAGGGGTACCTATAATTCACCCCTCCACTTT
cdr3_aa: CASTPRGTYNSPLHF

d_call: .
j_call: TRBJ1-3
v_call: TRBV7-9
clone_size: .
cdr3_length: 16
cdr3_nt: TGTGCCAGCAGCTTAGAAGGGGTATTGCGTGGAAACACCATATATTTT
cdr3_aa: CASSLEGVLRGNTIYF

d_call: .
j_call: TRBJ2-3
v_call: TRBV6-2/TRBV6-3
clone_size: .
cdr3_length: 18
cdr3_nt: TGTGCCAGCAGTCGGACAGGCCACCTAAAGCGGGGCACAGATACGCAGTATTTT
cdr3_aa: CASSRTGHLKRGTDTQYF

d_call: TRBD1
j_call: TRBJ2-1
v_call: TRBV30
clone_size: .
cdr3_length: 13
cdr3_nt: TGTGCCTGCGAGGACAGGGCGTATGGTGAGCAGTTCTTC
cdr3_aa: CACEDRAYGEQFF

d_call: .
j_call: TRBJ1-4
v_call: TRBV7-9
clone_size: .
cdr3_length: 18
cdr3_nt: TGTGCCAGCAGCTTAGGGGCACGGGGAGTTGCAACTAATGAAAAACTGTTTTTT
cdr3_aa: CASSLGARGVATNEKLFF

d_call: TRBD1
j_call: TRBJ2-7
v_call: TRBV28
clone_size: .
cdr3_length: 14
cdr3_nt: TGTGCCAGCAGTTTAGTTAACAGGGGCTACGAGCAGTACTTC
cdr3_aa: CASSLVNRGYEQYF

d_call: .
j_call: TRBJ2-1
v_call: TRBV7-9
clone_size: .
cdr3_length: 16
cdr3_nt: TGTGCCAGCAGCGCAACAGGGAGGTGGGTGAACAATGAGCAGTTCTTC
cdr3_aa: CASSATGRWVNNEQFF

d_call: TRBD1
j_call: TRBJ1-2
v_call: TRBV6-2/TRBV6-3
clone_size: .
cdr3_length: 16
cdr3_nt: TGTGCCAGCAGTTACCATGGACAGGGCGGCAGCTATGGCTACACCTTC
cdr3_aa: CASSYHGQGGSYGYTF

d_call: TRBD2
j_call: TRBJ2-1
v_call: TRBV7-8
clone_size: .
cdr3_length: 15
cdr3_nt: TGTGCCAGCAGCGCCGGGACTAGCGGGGGTGCACAGCAGTTCTTC
cdr3_aa: CASSAGTSGGAQQFF

d_call: .
j_call: TRBJ2-3
v_call: TRBV7-2
clone_size: .
cdr3_length: 12
cdr3_nt: TGTGCCAGCAGCTTAGAGCGAGATACGCAGTATTTT
cdr3_aa: CASSLERDTQYF

d_call: .
j_call: TRBJ2-3
v_call: TRBV7-2
clone_size: once
cdr3_length: 16
cdr3_nt: TGTGCCAGCAGCTTAATCGGTCGTTTAGTCACAGATACGCAGTATTTT
cdr3_aa: CASSLIGRLVTDTQYF

d_call: .
j_call: TRBJ1-2
v_call: TRBV7-9
clone_size: .
cdr3_length: 11
cdr3_nt: TGTGCCAGCAGCTTACTCGGAGGCTACACCTTC
cdr3_aa: CASSLLGGYTF

d_call: .
j_call: TRBJ2-7
v_call: TRBV24-1
clone_size: .
cdr3_length: 13
cdr3_nt: TGTGCCACCAGTGATTCTGGGGGCTACGAGCAGTACTTC
cdr3_aa: CATSDSGGYEQYF

d_call: .
j_call: TRBJ2-6
v_call: TRBV4-3
clone_size: .
cdr3_length: 15
cdr3_nt: TGCGCCAGCAGCCAACAGGGCTCTGGGGCCAACGTCCTGACTTTC
cdr3_aa: CASSQQGSGANVLTF

d_call: .
j_call: TRBJ2-1
v_call: TRBV24-1
clone_size: once
cdr3_length: 13
cdr3_nt: TGTGCCACCAGTGAGTGGGGCAACAATGAGCAGTTCTTC
cdr3_aa: CATSEWGNNEQFF

d_call: .
j_call: TRBJ1-1
v_call: TRBV6-5
clone_size: .
cdr3_length: 13
cdr3_nt: TGTGCCAGTTCCGGATGGTTGAAGACTGAAGCTTTCTTT
cdr3_aa: CASSGWLKTEAFF

d_call: TRBD2
j_call: TRBJ2-2
v_call: TRBV20-1
clone_size: .
cdr3_length: 14
cdr3_nt: TGCAGTGCTAGTAGCGGGAGGAGTACCGGGGAGCTGTTTTTT
cdr3_aa: CSASSGRSTGELFF

d_call: .
j_call: TRBJ1-4
v_call: TRBV5-4
clone_size: .
cdr3_length: 16
cdr3_nt: TGTGCCAGCAGCTTGGAAGGGAGACCAGGTGGCGAAAAACTGTTTTTT
cdr3_aa: CASSLEGRPGGEKLFF

d_call: .
j_call: TRBJ2-1
v_call: TRBV28
clone_size: once
cdr3_length: 17
cdr3_nt: TGTGCCAGCAATCGGTGGGGCACGAGCAGGTCCTACAATGAGCAGTTCTTC
cdr3_aa: CASNRWGTSRSYNEQFF

d_call: .
j_call: TRBJ2-2
v_call: TRBV18
clone_size: .
cdr3_length: 15
cdr3_nt: TGTGCCAGCTCCAGACGGGAGAGGGAAACCGGGGAGCTGTTTTTT
cdr3_aa: CASSRRERETGELFF

d_call: TRBD2
j_call: TRBJ2-5
v_call: TRBV7-9
clone_size: .
cdr3_length: 16
cdr3_nt: TGTGCCAGCAGCTCACCAAAGCGGGGGAGGACGGAGACCCAGTACTTC
cdr3_aa: CASSSPKRGRTETQYF

d_call: .
j_call: TRBJ2-7
v_call: TRBV2
clone_size: .
cdr3_length: 16
cdr3_nt: TGTGCCAGCAGTGGGCCGGACTCCCTACGCTCCTACGAGCAGTACTTC
cdr3_aa: CASSGPDSLRSYEQYF